This T cell receptor (beta chain) comes out of a study of blood T cells in healthy people across ages. Through a sample-barcoded 5' primer and a J-beta primer mix, a second PCR was run for roughly 6 to 11 cycles. With 12 random nucleotides, a template-switch adaptor tagged each individual cDNA molecule. Sequencing of every sample gave 3 million or more CDR3-containing paired-end reads. TCRdb ran MiXCR on the 5' RACE reads and lists one entry per CDR3 protein. The profile shows 550,000 to 650,000 distinct CDR3 sequences, approximately 30% of them singletons. The germline V gene encodes CDR1 SQVTM and CDR2 ANQGSEA. CDR3 size: 13 residues. The ends were cut back, 3 bases at V and 1 base at J, with 9 bases in the middle. Roughly 10 milliliters was the volume of peripheral blood drawn from each donor. This clonotype showed up many times.

The sample was blood. V and J are TRBV29-1 and TRBJ2-5; D is uncertain. The sequence derives from a woman of 80 years or more in good health. The CDR3 DNA sequence: TGCAGCGTTGACCCACAGCTCCAAGAGACCCAGTACTTC. Translated, it gives CSVDPQLQETQYF. Drawing the rest from reference TRBV29-1 and TRBJ2-5, the complete variable domain is SAVISQKPSRDICQRGTSLTIQCQVDSQVTMMFWYRQQPGQSLTLIATANQGSEATYESGFVIDKFPISRPNLTFSTLTVSNMSPEDSSIYLCSVDPQLQETQYFGPGTRLLVL.